The 28 T cell receptor beta chains presented below share a single source sample, sequenced in a study of T cell responses to AZD1222 COVID-19 vaccine. Clones were read by immunoSEQ multiplex PCR, and TCRdb kept only the in-frame ones, dropping some. In the table there are 130,000 or so clones, more than 80% of which are singletons. The specimen was peripheral blood, collected on day 0 of AZD1222 vaccination. The source is an adult in good health.

The V gene is TRBV7-3, the J gene TRBJ2-2; no clear D. Germline V gene data show CDR1 as SGHTA and CDR2 as FQGTGA. The CDR3 runs 14 residues. Trimming took 5 bases from V and 6 from J, leaving 13 bases between them. The CDR3, as DNA: TGTGCCAGCAGCCAAGCAAGGGCCTCCGGGGAGCTGTTTTTT. This gives the protein CASSQARASGELFF.

The chain has TRBV9 and TRBJ2-1, with a tentative D call TRBD2 (5 bases). Germline assignment: CDR1 SGDLS and CDR2 YYNGEE. The CDR3 is 14 amino acids. V was cut by 6 bases and J by 5 bases, with 15 bases left in between. Here the CDR3 DNA reads TGTGCCAGCACCACTCGGGATCGGGACAATGAGCAGTTCTTC. Translating it yields CASTTRDRDNEQFF.

Worth noting for this clone: A read error may account for a junction end that differs from germline. The V gene is TRBV12-3 or TRBV12-4, the J gene TRBJ1-4; no definite D call. This CDR3 contains 12 residues. The CDR3 DNA is TGTGCCAGCAGTTTAGCGGGCCGAACGATAAATTTT. As protein: CASSLAGRTINF.

This clone has a single count. In DNA form, the CDR3 reads TGTGCCCAGATGGAGGGGGGCTACACCTTC. Amino acids: CAQMEGGYTF. J is TRBJ1-2 and V is TRBV2; a possible D gene is TRBD1 (5 bases). CDR1 and CDR2 from the germline V gene are SNHLY and FYNNEI. V lost 11 bases, J lost 8 bases, and 12 bases lay in between. CDR3 length equals 10 residues.

This sequence joins TRBV3-1 (or the pseudogene TRBV3-2) and TRBJ2-1; TRBD1 matches at 10 bases. The germline V gene has CDR1 LGHDT and CDR2 YNNKEL (reference sequence). The J segment lost 0 bases and the V segment lost 6 bases, leaving 8 bases of the junction unmatched. This CDR3 contains 17 residues. The CDR3 loop is CASRSDRGLTSYNEQFF. The CDR3, as DNA: TGTGCCAGCAGATCTGACAGGGGGCTGACCTCCTACAATGAGCAGTTCTTC.

This sequence joins TRBV6-5 and TRBJ1-2; perhaps TRBD1 as D (6 bases). The germline V gene encodes CDR1 MNHEY and CDR2 SVGAGI. V shed 2 bases and J shed 6 bases, with 7 bases lying between them. The CDR3 is 12 amino acids. CDR3 DNA sequence: TGTGCCAGCAGTTACGGACAGAATGGCTACACCTTC. Residues: CASSYGQNGYTF.

The V and J genes are TRBV9 and TRBJ1-1, with 7 bases lining up with TRBD1. The CDR3 consists of 13 residues. Germline CDR1 reads SGDLS; CDR2 reads YYNGEE. J gave up 11 bases and V 4 bases, and 11 bases lay outside the gene matches. Here the CDR3 reads CASSLDFDRAAFF. The CDR3 coding sequence is TGTGCCAGCAGCCTAGACTTTGACAGGGCTGCTTTCTTT. The full variable domain, with the rest looked up from reference TRBV9 and TRBJ1-1, is DSGVTQTPKHLITATGQRVTLRCSPRSGDLSVYWYQQSLDQGLQFLIQYYNGEERAKGNILERFSAQQFPDLHSELNLSSLELGDSALYFCASSLDFDRAAFFGQGTRLTVV.

The rearrangement links TRBV3-1 (or the pseudogene TRBV3-2) to TRBJ2-3; D is unclear. The ends were cut back, 4 bases at V and 10 bases at J, with 15 bases in the middle. This CDR3 spans 13 amino acids. Germline-derived CDR1 and CDR2 are LGHDT and YNNKEL (reference sequence). The CDR3 here is CASSPRDIGSQYF. The CDR3 nucleotides read TGTGCCAGCAGCCCCCGAGACATAGGGTCGCAGTATTTT.

V gene TRBV28 combines with J gene TRBJ1-1; 7 nucleotides match TRBD1. Germline values: CDR1 MDHEN, CDR2 SYDVKM. The CDR3 has 13 amino acids. V dropped 4 bases and J dropped 4; count of bases not matched to a gene: 3. As DNA, the CDR3 is TGTGCCAGCAGTTCCGCAGGGGGCACTGAAGCTTTCTTT. It specifies CASSSAGGTEAFF.

The CDR3, as DNA: TGTGCCAGCAGTCGACAGGCGCTATTTGAAGCTTTCTTT. It codes for CASSRQALFEAFF. The gene calls are TRBV2 and TRBJ1-1, with D possibly matching TRBD1 (6 bases). From germline, CDR1 is SNHLY and CDR2 FYNNEI. The CDR3 covers 13 residues. The V and J ends lost 5 bases and 7 bases respectively, with 14 bases between them.

J is TRBJ1-6 and V is TRBV19; possibly TRBD1 for D (6 bases). From germline, CDR1 is LNHDA and CDR2 SQIVND (reference sequence). The CDR3 contains 15 residues. V was pared by 6 bases and J by 8 bases, with 17 bases between. The CDR3 bases are TGTGCCAGTAGCTTACAGGGAGGGGGGTATTCACCCCTCCACTTT. Its translation: CASSLQGGGYSPLHF.

The J gene is TRBJ2-5, the V gene TRBV29-1, with D perhaps assigned TRBD1 or TRBD2 (5 bases each). V was pared by 7 bases and J by 5 bases, with 11 bases between. The CDR3 has 11 amino acids. Germline lookup yields CDR1 SQVTM and CDR2 ANQGSEA. CDR3 loop: CSETWGETQYF. For the CDR3, the DNA is TGCAGCGAAACGTGGGGGGAGACCCAGTACTTC.

Concerning this clone itself: Its ends do not fully match the called genes, so a read error is possible. The chain joins TRBV3-1 (or the pseudogene TRBV3-2) to TRBJ1-2, with 9 positions matching TRBD1. Germline-derived CDR1 and CDR2 are LGHDT and YNNKEL (reference sequence). The CDR3 has 12 amino acids. The CDR3 DNA sequence: TGTGCCAGCAGCCAAGGGGGGACAGGGAGGTTTTTC. It is translated as CASSQGGTGRFF.

In DNA, the CDR3 is TGTGCCAGCAGAGGACAGGGTCTGCAGAACACTGAAGCTTTCTTT. Translated, it gives CASRGQGLQNTEAFF. The chain has TRBV14 and TRBJ1-1, with 8 bases lining up with TRBD1. This CDR3 has 15 amino acids. Germline V gene data show CDR1 as SGHDN and CDR2 as FVKESK. V shed 6 bases and J 1 base; nucleotides not matched to a gene: 7.

The J gene is TRBJ2-1, the V gene TRBV12-5, with 9 bases identical to TRBD1. V shed 6 bases, J shed 10 bases, and the junction held 13 bases outside the gene matches. Germline-derived CDR1 and CDR2 are LGHNT and FRNRAP. The CDR3 runs 15 residues. Here the CDR3 DNA reads TGTGCTAGTGGCCAGGGACAGGGAATAAGTGGAGAGCAGTTCTTC. Residues: CASGQGQGISGEQFF.

This chain uses TRBV28 with TRBJ1-5; D is perhaps TRBD1 (6 bases). Trimming cost V 6 bases and J 2 bases, with 20 bases left between them. Germline V gene sequence: CDR1 MDHEN, CDR2 SYDVKM. The CDR3 runs 17 residues. The CDR3 loop reads CASRTGTIASGNQPQHF. In DNA form, the CDR3 reads TGTGCCAGCAGAACAGGGACCATAGCCAGTGGCAATCAGCCCCAGCATTTT.

This sequence joins TRBV6-5 and TRBJ1-1; possibly TRBD1 for D (6 bases). The V end lost 7 bases, the J end lost 2 bases, and 11 bases lay between the germline ends. CDR3 size: 13 residues. From germline, CDR1 is MNHEY and CDR2 SVGAGI. DNA of the CDR3: TGTGCCAGCAAACAGGACAGCAACACTGAAGCTTTCTTT. Its protein is CASKQDSNTEAFF.

J is TRBJ2-7 and V is TRBV12-3 or TRBV12-4; D remains unclear. Trimming cost V 0 bases and J 3 bases, with 3 bases left between them. This CDR3 spans 12 amino acids. For the CDR3, the DNA is TGTGCCAGCAGTTTAGCAATCTACGAGCAGTACTTC. The encoded protein is CASSLAIYEQYF.

The chain joins TRBV3-1 (or the pseudogene TRBV3-2) to TRBJ1-2, with a possible D match to TRBD1 (5 bases). The V end was cut by 0 bases, the J end by 5 bases, with 16 bases between. Germline CDR1 is LGHDT and CDR2 is YNNKEL (reference sequence). The CDR3 runs to 16 residues. DNA of the CDR3: TGTGCCAGCAGCCAAGACGGGGGGAGTGTTCCTTATGGCTACACCTTC. Encoded protein: CASSQDGGSVPYGYTF.

This rearrangement joins TRBV16 to TRBJ1-2; D is undetermined. There are 14 residues in the CDR3. Trimming shortened V by 4 bases and J by 6 bases, and 15 bases separated the two germline ends. The germline V gene encodes CDR1 KGHSY and CDR2 FQNENV. The CDR3 sequence is CASSPNPRGDGYTF. CDR3 sequence (DNA): TGTGCCAGCAGCCCCAATCCACGGGGAGATGGCTACACCTTC.

The V and J genes are TRBV6-5 and TRBJ2-5; D is possibly TRBD1 (6 bases). Germline CDR1 is MNHEY and CDR2 is SVGAGI. The V end lost 6 bases, the J end lost 2 bases, and 10 bases lay between the germline ends. CDR3 length: 13 residues. As DNA, the CDR3 is TGTGCCAGCAGGGGGGCAGGGCAAGAGACCCAGTACTTC. Translated, it gives CASRGAGQETQYF.

The V and J genes are TRBV5-1 and TRBJ1-1; no clear D. Trimming removed 4 bases from V and 3 bases from J, with 7 bases in between. Germline V CDR1 and CDR2: SGHRS, YFSETQ. There are 12 residues in the CDR3. The CDR3 DNA is TGCGCCAGCAGCATGGGGTACACTGAAGCTTTCTTT. Translation: CASSMGYTEAFF.

The V and J genes are TRBV5-1 and TRBJ1-2, with D hard to call. Germline V gene sequence: CDR1 SGHRS, CDR2 YFSETQ. The ends were cut back, 0 bases at V and 5 bases at J, with 11 bases in the middle. This CDR3 comprises 14 residues. For the CDR3, the DNA is TGCGCCAGCAGCTTGGAAGGGAGTGCGTATGGCTACACCTTC. It encodes CASSLEGSAYGYTF.

This sequence joins TRBV5-1 and TRBJ1-6, with TRBD1 identical over 7 bases. V shed 4 bases, J shed 6 bases, and the junction held 1 base outside the gene matches. The CDR3 runs 13 residues. Germline lookup yields CDR1 SGHRS and CDR2 YFSETQ. The DNA of the CDR3 is TGCGCCAGCAGCCGGGACAGTAATTCACCCCTCCACTTT. Protein product: CASSRDSNSPLHF.

CDR3 sequence reads: CASSSIAGGVGTDTQYF. CDR3 bases: TGTGCCAGCAGCTCTATAGCGGGAGGCGTCGGCACAGATACGCAGTATTTT. The chain has TRBV7-2 and TRBJ2-3; TRBD2 matches 10 bases. J was trimmed by 1 base and V by 4 bases; bases with no gene match: 8. The CDR3 has 17 residues. The germline V gene encodes CDR1 SGHTA and CDR2 FQGNSA.

The chain links TRBV6-5 to TRBJ1-5; D unclear. V was trimmed by 6 bases and J by 9 bases, leaving 21 bases between them. The CDR3 is made up of 15 amino acids. Germline V gene lookup returns CDR1 MNHEY and CDR2 SVGAGI. The CDR3 nucleotides read TGTGCCAGCAGCTGGATTCAGAGTTTAGGGCGGCCCCAGCATTTT. As protein: CASSWIQSLGRPQHF.

V usage is TRBV28 and J usage is TRBJ1-2; tentatively, D is TRBD1 (5 bases). Per the germline V gene, CDR1 is MDHEN and CDR2 is SYDVKM. The germline V and J ends were trimmed by 11 bases and 1 base, with 14 bases remaining between them. This CDR3 comprises 13 residues. The CDR3 coding sequence is TGTGCCGCCTGGGGGTCGGATAACTATGGCTACACCTTC. Its protein product is CAAWGSDNYGYTF.

The chain couples TRBV7-3 to TRBJ1-2, with TRBD1 matching over 9 bases. V was pared by 5 bases and J by 10 bases, with 8 bases of the junction left unmatched. The CDR3 sequence is 13 residues long. Germline CDR1 and CDR2: SGHTA and FQGTGA. CDR3 amino acids: CASSVGTGRDYTF. As DNA, the CDR3 is TGTGCCAGCAGCGTGGGGACAGGGAGGGACTACACCTTC.